This TCR beta chain appears in the sequencing data of a study of blood T cell repertoires in COVID-19. In the study overall: Specimens from acute and convalescent COVID-19 originated in the United States, Italy and Spain.

Repertoires were generated with immunoSEQ multiplex PCR, while TCRdb's copy carries only in-frame clones and drops some. Altogether around 190,000 clones are present, about 88% being singletons, with the ten largest covering more than 2.5%. V lost 5 bases to trimming and J lost 4 bases, with 14 bases between them. The V gene's germline CDR1 is SGHVS and CDR2 FQNEAQ. This CDR3 region has 14 residues. Material: PBMCs or T cells enriched from blood (not recorded which). The clonotype originates from a woman in her 30s who had recovered from COVID-19. The chain has TRBV7-8 and TRBJ2-5; the D gene is possibly TRBD1 (5 bases). Here the CDR3 reads CASSPTAQGETQYF. The DNA of the CDR3 is TGTGCCAGCAGCCCAACAGCCCAGGGAGAGACCCAGTACTTC.